This TCR beta chain was sequenced during a study of blood T cell repertoires in COVID-19. In the study overall: Acute and convalescent COVID-19 samples came from the United States, Italy and Spain. Sources were T cells, B-cell-depleted T cells, or PBMCs; the material itself was cDNA or gDNA.

CDR3 length equals 15 residues. Germline V gene sequence: CDR1 SGHTA, CDR2 FQGTGA. V was clipped by 5 bases and J by 5 bases, with 18 bases between them. In the original analysis: Counts of nucleated cells, estimated from reference gene primer amplification, were obtained. TCRdb's copy holds only in-frame clones and misses some; the assay was immunoSEQ multiplex PCR. V and J calls and clone size are given by that table; D and trimming were obtained from the DNA. The sample shows 110,000 to 150,000 clones, over 70% of them seen only once. This TCR came from a woman aged 55-70 years with acute or convalescent COVID-19. The V gene is TRBV7-3, the J gene TRBJ2-5; possible D gene TRBD2, 7 bases. The sequencing input was peripheral blood. For the CDR3, the DNA is TGTGCCAGCAGCCGTACCGGGCGGGGGCGGGAGACCCAGTACTTC. Its protein is CASSRTGRGRETQYF.